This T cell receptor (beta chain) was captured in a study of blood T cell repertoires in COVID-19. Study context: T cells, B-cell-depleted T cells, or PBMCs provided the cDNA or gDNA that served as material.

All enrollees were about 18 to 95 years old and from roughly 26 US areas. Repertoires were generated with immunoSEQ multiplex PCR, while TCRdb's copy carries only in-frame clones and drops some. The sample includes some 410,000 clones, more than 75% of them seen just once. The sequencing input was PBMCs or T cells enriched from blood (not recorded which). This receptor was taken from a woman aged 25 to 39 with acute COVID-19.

CDR3 sequence reads: CASTRRGASYEQYF. Here the CDR3 DNA reads TGCGCCAGCACCCGACGGGGAGCTTCCTACGAGCAGTACTTC. V usage is TRBV10-1 and J usage is TRBJ2-7; weak D call: TRBD2 (5 bases). The CDR3 is 14 amino acids. Germline V CDR1 and CDR2: WNHNN, SYGVQD (reference sequence). V was cut by 7 bases and J by 1 base, with 14 bases left in between.